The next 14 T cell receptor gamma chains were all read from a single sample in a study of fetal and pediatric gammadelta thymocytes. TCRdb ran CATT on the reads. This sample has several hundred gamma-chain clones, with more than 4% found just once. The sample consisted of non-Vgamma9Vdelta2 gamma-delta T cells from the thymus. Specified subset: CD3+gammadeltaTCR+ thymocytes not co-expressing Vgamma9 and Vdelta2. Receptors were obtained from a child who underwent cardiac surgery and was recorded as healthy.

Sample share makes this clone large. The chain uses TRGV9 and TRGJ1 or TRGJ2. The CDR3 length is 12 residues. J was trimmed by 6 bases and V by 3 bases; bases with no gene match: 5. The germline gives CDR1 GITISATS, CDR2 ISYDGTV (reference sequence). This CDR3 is CALWETPYKKLF. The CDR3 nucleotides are TGTGCCTTGTGGGAGACCCCTTATAAGAAACTCTTT.

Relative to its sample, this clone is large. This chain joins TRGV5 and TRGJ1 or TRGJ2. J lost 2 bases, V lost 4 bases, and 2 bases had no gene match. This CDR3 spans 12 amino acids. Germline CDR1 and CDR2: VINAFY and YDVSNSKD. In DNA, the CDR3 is TGTGCCACCTGGGAAGATTATTATAAGAAACTCTTT. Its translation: CATWEDYYKKLF.

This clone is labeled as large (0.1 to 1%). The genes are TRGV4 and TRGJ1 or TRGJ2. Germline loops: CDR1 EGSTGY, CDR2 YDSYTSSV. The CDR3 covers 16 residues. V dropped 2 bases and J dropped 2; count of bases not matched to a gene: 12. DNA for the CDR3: TGTGCCACCTGGGATGATAGACAGACGGATTATTATAAGAAACTCTTT. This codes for CATWDDRQTDYYKKLF.

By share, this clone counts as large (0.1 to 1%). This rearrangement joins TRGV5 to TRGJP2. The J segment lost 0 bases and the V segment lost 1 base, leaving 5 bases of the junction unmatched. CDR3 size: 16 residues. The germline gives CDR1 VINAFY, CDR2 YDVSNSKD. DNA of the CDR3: TGTGCCACCTGGGACAGCGGGGATAGTAGTGATTGGATCAAGACGTTT. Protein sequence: CATWDSGDSSDWIKTF.

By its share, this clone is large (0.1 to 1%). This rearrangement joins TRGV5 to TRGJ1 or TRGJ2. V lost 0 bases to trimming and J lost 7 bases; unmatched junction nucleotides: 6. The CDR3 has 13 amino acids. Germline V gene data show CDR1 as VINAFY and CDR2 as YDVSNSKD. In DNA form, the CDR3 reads TGTGCCACCTGGGACAGGCGGGTATATAAGAAACTCTTT. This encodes CATWDRRVYKKLF.

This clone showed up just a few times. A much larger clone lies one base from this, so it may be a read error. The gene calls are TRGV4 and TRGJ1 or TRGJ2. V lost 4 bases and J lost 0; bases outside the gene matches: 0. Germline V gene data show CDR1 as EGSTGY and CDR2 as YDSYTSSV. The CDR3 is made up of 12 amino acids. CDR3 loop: CATWENYYKKLF. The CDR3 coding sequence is TGTGCCACCTGGGAGAATTATTATAAGAAACTCTTT.

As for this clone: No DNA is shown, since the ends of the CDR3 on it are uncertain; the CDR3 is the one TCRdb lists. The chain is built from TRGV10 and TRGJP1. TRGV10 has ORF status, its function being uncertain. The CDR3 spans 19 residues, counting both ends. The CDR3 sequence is CTTVLRGSWGYGTGWFKIF.

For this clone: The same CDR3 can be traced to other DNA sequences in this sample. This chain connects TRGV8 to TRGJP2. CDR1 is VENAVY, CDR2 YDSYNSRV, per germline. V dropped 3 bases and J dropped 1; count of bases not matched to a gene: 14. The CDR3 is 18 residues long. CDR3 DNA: TGTGCCACCTGGGATCGTGTGGCAGGAGGTAGTAGTGATTGGATCAAGACGTTT. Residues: CATWDRVAGGSSDWIKTF.

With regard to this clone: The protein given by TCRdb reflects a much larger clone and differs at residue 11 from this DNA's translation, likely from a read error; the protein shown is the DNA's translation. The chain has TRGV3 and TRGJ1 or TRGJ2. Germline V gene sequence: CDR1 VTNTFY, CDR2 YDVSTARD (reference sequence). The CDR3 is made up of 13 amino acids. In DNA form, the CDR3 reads TGTGCCACCTGGGACAGGCCTTATTATAAGGAACTCTTT. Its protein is CATWDRPYYKELF.

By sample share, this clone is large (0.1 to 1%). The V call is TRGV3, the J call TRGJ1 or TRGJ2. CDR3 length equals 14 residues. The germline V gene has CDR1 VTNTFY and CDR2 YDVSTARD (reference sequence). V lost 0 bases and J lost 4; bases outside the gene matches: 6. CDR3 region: CATWDRHRYYKKLF. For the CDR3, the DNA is TGTGCCACCTGGGACAGGCATCGGTATTATAAGAAACTCTTT.

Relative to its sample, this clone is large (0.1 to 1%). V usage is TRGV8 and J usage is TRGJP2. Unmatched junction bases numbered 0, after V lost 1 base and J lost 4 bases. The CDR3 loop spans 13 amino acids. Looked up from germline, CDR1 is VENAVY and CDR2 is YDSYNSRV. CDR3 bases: TGTGCCACCTGGGATAGTAGTGATTGGATCAAGACGTTT. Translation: CATWDSSDWIKTF.

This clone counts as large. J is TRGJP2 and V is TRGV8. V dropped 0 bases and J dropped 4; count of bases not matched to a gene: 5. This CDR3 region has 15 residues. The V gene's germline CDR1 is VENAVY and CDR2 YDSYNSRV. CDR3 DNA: TGTGCCACCTGGGATAGGGAAGATAGTGATTGGATCAAGACGTTT. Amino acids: CATWDREDSDWIKTF.

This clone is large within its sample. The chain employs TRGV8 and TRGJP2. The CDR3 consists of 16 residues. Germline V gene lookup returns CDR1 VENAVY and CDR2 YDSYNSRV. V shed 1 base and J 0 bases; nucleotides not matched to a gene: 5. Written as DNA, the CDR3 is TGTGCCACCTGGGATAGCCCCTATAGTAGTGATTGGATCAAGACGTTT. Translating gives CATWDSPYSSDWIKTF.

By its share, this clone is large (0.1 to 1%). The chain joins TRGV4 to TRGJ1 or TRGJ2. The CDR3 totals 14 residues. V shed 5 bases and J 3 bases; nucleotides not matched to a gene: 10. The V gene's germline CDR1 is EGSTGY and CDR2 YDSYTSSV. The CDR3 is CATWVWRVYYKKLF. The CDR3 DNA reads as TGTGCCACCTGGGTCTGGAGGGTTTATTATAAGAAACTCTTT.